This T cell receptor beta chain comes out of a study of cytomegalovirus exposure and HLA in healthy donors. Use of 60 Vbeta and 13 Jbeta primers characterized the PCR. In the original processing: Around 80 million unique TCR beta chains, roughly 11 million of them shared, were counted by a later analysis. Profiled with immunoSEQ multiplex PCR; TCRdb holds only in-frame clones, not every one. The V and J calls and clone size come from that table; D and trimming were worked out from the DNA. The sample lists some 190,000 clones, around 77% occurring once. Unmatched junction bases numbered 8, after V lost 3 bases and J lost 3 bases. This CDR3 has 15 amino acids. The germline V gene has CDR1 SGHRS and CDR2 YFSETQ.

The origin of this receptor is a woman between 18 and 30 years old in good health and CMV-seronegative. This chain links TRBV5-1 with TRBJ2-7; 8 bases agree with TRBD2. The sequenced material came from PBMCs. The CDR3 loop is CASSWVGGAGYEQYF. As DNA, the CDR3 is TGCGCCAGCAGCTGGGTCGGGGGGGCCGGCTACGAGCAGTACTTC. The variable domain in full, completed from reference TRBV5-1 and TRBJ2-7, reads KAGVTQTPRYLIKTRGQQVTLSCSPISGHRSVSWYQQTPGQGLQFLFEYFSETQRNKGNFPGRFSGRQFSNSRSEMNVSTLELGDSALYLCASSWVGGAGYEQYFGPGTRLTVT.